What follows is one T cell receptor (beta chain) and its context. Its antigen remains unknown. The CDR3 spans 14 residues. From germline, CDR1 is SGHTA and CDR2 FQGNSA. Losses at the gene ends were 9 bases for V and 0 bases for J; bases not matched to a gene: 8. This entry belongs to a study of cytomegalovirus exposure and HLA in healthy donors. Findings and caveats of the study: Indistinguishable V segments such as TRBV6-2 and TRBV6-3 were excluded. A prior analysis recorded that most TCR beta V segments were productive about 87% or about 30% of the time.

PCR used 60 Vbeta primers and 13 Jbeta primers. Only in-frame clones appear in the TCRdb table, and some are missing; sequencing was by immunoSEQ multiplex PCR. The table includes about 100,000 clones, 78% detected once. What was sequenced was PBMCs. The chain is built from TRBV7-2 and TRBJ2-7, with 7 bases lining up with TRBD2. The receptor comes from a woman aged 55-70 years in good health and CMV-seronegative. The DNA of the CDR3 is TGTGCCAGTAGACCGGGGGGTTCCTCCTACGAGCAGTACTTC. Encoded protein: CASRPGGSSYEQYF.